This TCR beta chain was identified in a study of blood T cell repertoires in COVID-19. Study in general: There were acute and convalescent COVID-19 samples, and they came from the United States, Italy and Spain. Nucleic acid was either cDNA or gDNA, and it came from T cells, B-cell-depleted T cells, or PBMCs.

The CDR3 extends over 15 amino acids. CDR1 and CDR2 from the germline V gene are SGHDT and YYEEEE. Trimming stripped 0 bases from V and 2 bases from J, with 9 bases between. Per the original methods: Estimation of nucleated cell counts was performed using reference gene primer amplification. Here immunoSEQ multiplex PCR was the method, and the copy in TCRdb shows in-frame clones only, minus some. V and J calls and clone size come straight from that table; D and trimming were deduced from the DNA. The sample holds some 66,000 clones, approximately 80% seen once. This rearrangement joins TRBV5-6 to TRBJ1-5; tentative D call: TRBD1 (5 bases). The clonotype comes from a man between 60 and 75 years old with acute or convalescent COVID-19. Sequencing was done on a sample of peripheral blood. The CDR3, as DNA: TGTGCCAGCAGCTTGGCGGGGGGGGGCAATCAGCCCCAGCATTTT. Its protein product is CASSLAGGGNQPQHF.